This T cell receptor beta chain appears in the sequencing data of a study of T cell responses to AZD1222 COVID-19 vaccine. General study results and limits: Among spike-specific TCRs, nearly half reportedly target unmutated variant regions.

With regard to this clone: Its specificity is unknown.

This CDR3 is 13 amino acids long. Data came from immunoSEQ multiplex PCR; TCRdb stores just in-frame clones and leaves some out. In the table there are tens of thousands of clones, around 90% of which are singletons. The sample was peripheral blood, taken 28 days after the second AZD1222 dose. This chain joins TRBV21-1 and TRBJ1-1. TRBV21-1 is described as a pseudogene. This clonotype was obtained from an adult who received the AZD1222 COVID-19 vaccine. CDR3 DNA: TGTGCCTGCGGCAGGACCCATAACACTGAAGCTTTCTTT. This encodes CACGRTHNTEAFF.